This T cell receptor (beta chain) was profiled in a study of blood T cell repertoires in COVID-19. At the level of the study: Samples of COVID-19 (acute and convalescent) were obtained from the United States, Italy and Spain.

Generated by immunoSEQ multiplex PCR, the TCRdb table keeps only in-frame clones and is missing some. This table holds 400,000 or so clones, around 91% found once. The ends were cut back, 6 bases at V and 8 bases at J, with 16 bases in the middle. The germline V gene has CDR1 MNHEY and CDR2 SMNVEV (reference sequence). The CDR3 has 13 amino acids. The TCR originated in a man between 18 and 35 years old who had recovered from COVID-19. This chain joins TRBV27 and TRBJ1-2, with a tentative D call TRBD1 (5 bases). The sequenced material came from PBMCs or T cells enriched from blood (not recorded which). In DNA, the CDR3 is TGTGCCAGCAGCCTGGGGGGGAAGGGCGGCTACACCTTC. Translating gives CASSLGGKGGYTF.